These 19 T cell receptor beta chains were all obtained from the same sample, sequenced in a study of blood T cell repertoires in COVID-19. Clones were read by immunoSEQ multiplex PCR, and TCRdb kept only the in-frame ones, dropping some. The table lists 19,000 or so clones, around 89% of them singletons. Sequenced material: peripheral blood. The receptor source for this set is a man aged 70-80 years with active COVID-19.

V gene TRBV9 combines with J gene TRBJ2-2; a weak D match, TRBD2 (5 bases). Germline values: CDR1 SGDLS, CDR2 YYNGEE. V was cut by 2 bases and J by 2 bases, with 13 bases left in between. This CDR3 has 16 residues. The chain's CDR3 is CASSVTGAANTGELFF. The CDR3 DNA follows: TGTGCCAGCAGCGTCACCGGAGCGGCCAACACCGGGGAGCTGTTTTTT.

V usage is TRBV9 and J usage is TRBJ1-2; no clear D gene. With 4 bases removed from V and 3 bases from J, the gap between germline ends came to 10 bases. Germline V CDR1 and CDR2: SGDLS, YYNGEE. The CDR3 runs 13 residues. The CDR3 nucleotides are TGTGCCAGCAGCAAATCGGGTTACTATGGCTACACCTTC. Translation gives CASSKSGYYGYTF.

The V gene is TRBV5-1, the J gene TRBJ2-3; possible D gene TRBD2, 6 bases. The CDR3 spans 15 residues. The V end was cut by 4 bases, the J end by 6 bases, with 18 bases between. Germline CDR1 reads SGHRS; CDR2 reads YFSETQ. CDR3 residues: CASSQEGRGMDTQYF. CDR3 sequence (DNA): TGCGCCAGCAGCCAGGAGGGCCGGGGCATGGATACGCAGTATTTT.

The chain is built from TRBV7-9 and TRBJ1-1; 7 bases are shared with TRBD1. The germline CDR1 and CDR2 sequences are SEHNR and FQNEAQ (reference sequence). There are 15 residues in the CDR3. With V trimmed by 4 bases and J by 1 base, 6 bases remained unmatched. The CDR3 DNA follows: TGTGCCAGCAGCTCACCGGGACAGAGGAACACTGAAGCTTTCTTT. Protein sequence: CASSSPGQRNTEAFF.

The chain has TRBV4-1 and TRBJ2-7, with D perhaps matching TRBD2 (6 bases). Trimming removed 0 bases at V and 6 bases at J, with 12 bases between. The CDR3 extends over 14 amino acids. Looked up from germline, CDR1 is MGHRA and CDR2 is YSYEKL. CDR3 DNA: TGCGCCAGCAGCCAAGATTTCGGAGGGCTCGAGCAGTACTTC. Its translation is CASSQDFGGLEQYF.

Comments on this clone: At one of its ends the junction is not consistent with the germline gene, which may arise from a read error. This chain links TRBV12-3 or TRBV12-4 with TRBJ2-4; D may be TRBD2 (7 bases). The CDR3 loop spans 12 amino acids. This CDR3 is CASSLIGGGRHF. Here the CDR3 DNA reads TGTGCCAGCAGTTTGATTGGCGGGGGCCGCCACTTC.

The chain recombines TRBV6-5 with TRBJ1-1; the D gene is possibly TRBD1 (6 bases). Per the germline V gene, CDR1 is MNHEY and CDR2 is SVGAGI. This CDR3 is built from 14 residues. V dropped 6 bases and J dropped 2 bases, with 13 bases sitting between them. In nucleotides, the CDR3 is TGTGCCAGCAGCTGGGCCAGGGGAAACACTGAAGCTTTCTTT. Encoded protein: CASSWARGNTEAFF.

The V and J genes are TRBV6-4 and TRBJ1-1; TRBD1 matches at 9 bases. V trimming: 6 bases; J trimming: 4 bases; junction bases outside the gene matches: 6. CDR1 and CDR2 from the germline V gene are MRHNA and SNTAGT. This CDR3 has 14 amino acids. The CDR3 here is CASSRTGDGTEAFF. CDR3 in DNA: TGTGCCAGCAGCCGGACAGGGGATGGCACTGAAGCTTTCTTT.

The chain couples TRBV5-6 to TRBJ1-2; TRBD1 might be the D (6 bases). CDR1 is SGHDT, CDR2 YYEEEE, per germline. V shed 1 base and J shed 8 bases, with 12 bases lying between them. This CDR3 contains 13 residues. CDR3 in amino acids: CASSLTGSRGYTF. Written as DNA, the CDR3 is TGTGCCAGCAGCTTGACAGGGTCGAGGGGCTACACCTTC. The complete variable domain, with remaining parts taken from reference TRBV5-6 and TRBJ1-2, reads DAGVTQSPTHLIKTRGQQVTLRCSPKSGHDTVSWYQQALGQGPQFIFQYYEEEERQRGNFPDRFSGHQFPNYSSELNVNALLLGDSALYLCASSLTGSRGYTFGSGTRLTVV.

The chain uses TRBV6-5 and TRBJ1-2; maybe TRBD1 (6 bases). Germline CDR1 is MNHEY and CDR2 is SVGAGI. V was shortened by 4 bases and J by 6 bases, with 21 bases between the two germline ends. This CDR3 region has 16 residues. The chain's CDR3 is CASSSLGQRVRDGYTF. DNA of the CDR3: TGTGCCAGCAGTTCCCTCGGACAGCGAGTTAGGGATGGCTACACCTTC.

The gene calls are TRBV5-4 and TRBJ1-1; 9 bases map to TRBD1. CDR1 is SGHNT and CDR2 is YYREEE in the germline V gene (reference sequence). The V and J ends lost 10 bases and 0 bases, in that order; junction bases with no gene match: 7. The CDR3 sequence is 14 residues long. For the CDR3, the DNA is TGTGCCCATGGGACAGGGATAATGAACACTGAAGCTTTCTTT. Translation: CAHGTGIMNTEAFF.

The chain is built from TRBV23-1 and TRBJ1-1; D call uncertain. TRBV23-1 is recorded as an ORF, its role being uncertain. CDR3 length: 16 residues. V lost 3 bases to trimming and J lost 2 bases, with 16 bases between them. CDR3 amino acids: CASSHRVIFPNTEAFF. CDR3 nucleotide sequence: TGCGCCAGCAGTCACCGGGTTATCTTTCCCAACACTGAAGCTTTCTTT.

The J gene is TRBJ2-2, the V gene TRBV5-6; 9 bases fit TRBD1. Germline V gene sequence: CDR1 SGHDT, CDR2 YYEEEE. The CDR3 has 15 amino acids. The ends lost 3 bases at V and 6 bases at J; junction bases unmatched: 6. The CDR3 nucleotides are TGTGCCAGCAGCTCTCGGGACAGGGTTGCCGGGGAGCTGTTTTTT. This codes for CASSSRDRVAGELFF.

CDR3 nucleotides: TGTGCCAGCACCCCGCCCGGGGGTTACACTGAAGCTTTCTTT. Translating it yields CASTPPGGYTEAFF. V is TRBV6-5 and J is TRBJ1-1, with D maybe TRBD1 (5 bases). This CDR3 is 14 amino acids long. Germline V lookup: CDR1 MNHEY, CDR2 SVGAGI. Deletions cut 7 bases from V and 3 bases from J, with 15 bases between.

This clone appeared once. V gene TRBV28 combines with J gene TRBJ2-7; 7 bases map to TRBD2. CDR3 length equals 14 residues. CDR1 and CDR2 (germline): MDHEN, SYDVKM. Unmatched junction bases numbered 11, after V lost 10 bases and J lost 2 bases. The CDR3 bases are TGTGCCACCCAAGACGGGGGACTACCCTACGAGCAGTACTTC. Its protein product is CATQDGGLPYEQYF.

The gene calls are TRBV7-8 and TRBJ2-7; weak D call: TRBD2 (5 bases). Germline CDR1 and CDR2: SGHVS and FQNEAQ. This CDR3 has 15 amino acids. V was shortened by 2 bases and J by 1 base, with 12 bases between the two germline ends. The CDR3 DNA sequence: TGTGCCAGCAGCTTAAGAGGGCTGGAGTCCTACGAGCAGTACTTC. Its translation: CASSLRGLESYEQYF.

The chain couples TRBV27 to TRBJ1-6, with TRBD1 identical over 7 bases. The CDR3 sequence is 14 residues long. J lost 10 bases, V lost 2 bases, and 5 bases had no gene match. The V gene's germline CDR1 is MNHEY and CDR2 SMNVEV (reference sequence). In nucleotides, the CDR3 is TGTGCCAGCAGTTTAGACAGGGACAGATCACCCCTCCACTTT. This sequence encodes CASSLDRDRSPLHF.

This clone was observed once. This chain joins TRBV5-6 and TRBJ2-7; possibly TRBD1 for D (5 bases). CDR1 and CDR2 (germline): SGHDT, YYEEEE. The V gene lost 2 bases and the J gene lost 5 bases, with 11 bases spanning the gap. The CDR3 spans 13 residues. The DNA of the CDR3 is TGTGCCAGCAGCTTTACAGGTGCCCACGAGCAGTACTTC. It is translated as CASSFTGAHEQYF.

The chain joins TRBV9 to TRBJ2-2; the D is unclear. The V and J ends lost 2 bases and 0 bases respectively, with 5 bases between them. Germline assignment: CDR1 SGDLS and CDR2 YYNGEE. This CDR3 region has 14 residues. In DNA form, the CDR3 reads TGTGCCAGCAGCGTTACAACGAACACCGGGGAGCTGTTTTTT. Amino acids: CASSVTTNTGELFF.